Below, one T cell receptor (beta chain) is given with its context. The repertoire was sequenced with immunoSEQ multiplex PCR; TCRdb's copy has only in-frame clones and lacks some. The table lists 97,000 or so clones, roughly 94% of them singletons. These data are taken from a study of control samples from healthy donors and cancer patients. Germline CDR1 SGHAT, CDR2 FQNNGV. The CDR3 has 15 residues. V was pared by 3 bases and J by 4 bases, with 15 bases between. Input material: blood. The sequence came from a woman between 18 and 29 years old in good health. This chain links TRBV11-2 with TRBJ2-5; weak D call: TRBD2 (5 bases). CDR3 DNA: TGTGCCAGCAGCTTTTCCCAACTAGACCCAGAGACCCAGTACTTC. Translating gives CASSFSQLDPETQYF.